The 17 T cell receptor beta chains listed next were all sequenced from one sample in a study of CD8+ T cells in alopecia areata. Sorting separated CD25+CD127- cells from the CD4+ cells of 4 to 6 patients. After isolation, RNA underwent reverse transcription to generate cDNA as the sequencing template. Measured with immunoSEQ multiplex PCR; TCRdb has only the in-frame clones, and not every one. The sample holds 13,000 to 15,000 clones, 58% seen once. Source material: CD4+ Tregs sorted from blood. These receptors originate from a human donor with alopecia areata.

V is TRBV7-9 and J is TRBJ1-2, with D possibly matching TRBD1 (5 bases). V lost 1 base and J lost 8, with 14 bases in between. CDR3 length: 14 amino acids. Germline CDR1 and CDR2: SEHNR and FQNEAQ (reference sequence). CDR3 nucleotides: TGTGCCAGCAGCTTAGTTGGTGGAGGGGACGGCTACACCTTC. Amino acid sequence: CASSLVGGGDGYTF.

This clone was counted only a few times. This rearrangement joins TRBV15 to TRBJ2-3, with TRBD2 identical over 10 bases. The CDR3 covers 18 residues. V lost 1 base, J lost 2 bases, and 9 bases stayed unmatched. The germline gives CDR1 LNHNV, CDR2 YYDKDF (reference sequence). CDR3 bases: TGTGCCACCAGCAGAGGAGAAGGAGCGGGAGGGCTCACAGATACGCAGTATTTT. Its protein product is CATSRGEGAGGLTDTQYF.

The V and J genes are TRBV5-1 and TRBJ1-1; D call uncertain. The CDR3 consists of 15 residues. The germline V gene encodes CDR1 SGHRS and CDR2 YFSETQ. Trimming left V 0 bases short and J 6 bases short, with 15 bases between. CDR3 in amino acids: CASSLVTAGGAEAFF. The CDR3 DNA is TGCGCCAGCAGCTTGGTGACTGCCGGCGGGGCTGAAGCTTTCTTT.

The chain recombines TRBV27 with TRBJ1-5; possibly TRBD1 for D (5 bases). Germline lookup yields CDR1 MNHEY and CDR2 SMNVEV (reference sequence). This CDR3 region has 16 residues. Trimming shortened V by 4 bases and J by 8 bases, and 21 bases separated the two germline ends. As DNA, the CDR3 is TGTGCCAGCAGTTCGGGACCGTGGTCAGCTCTGAAGCCCCAGCATTTT. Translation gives CASSSGPWSALKPQHF.

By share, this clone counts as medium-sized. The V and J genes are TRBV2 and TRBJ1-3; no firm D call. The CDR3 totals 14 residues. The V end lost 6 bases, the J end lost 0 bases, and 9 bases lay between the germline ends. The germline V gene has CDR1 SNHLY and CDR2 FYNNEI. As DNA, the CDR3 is TGTGCCAGCAGCCCCGGCCACTCTGGAAACACCATATATTTT. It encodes CASSPGHSGNTIYF.

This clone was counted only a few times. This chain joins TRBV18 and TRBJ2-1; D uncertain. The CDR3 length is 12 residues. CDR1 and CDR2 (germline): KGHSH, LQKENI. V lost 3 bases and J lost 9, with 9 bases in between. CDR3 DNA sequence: TGTGCCAGCTCACCGAATTCTCCTGAGCAGTTCTTC. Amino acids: CASSPNSPEQFF.

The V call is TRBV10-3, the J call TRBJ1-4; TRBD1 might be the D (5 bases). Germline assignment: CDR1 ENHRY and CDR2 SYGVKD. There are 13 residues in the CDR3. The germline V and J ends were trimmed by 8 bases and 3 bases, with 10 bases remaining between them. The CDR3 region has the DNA TGTGCCATCTCCGGGACCTCTAATGAAAAACTGTTTTTT. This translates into CAISGTSNEKLFF.

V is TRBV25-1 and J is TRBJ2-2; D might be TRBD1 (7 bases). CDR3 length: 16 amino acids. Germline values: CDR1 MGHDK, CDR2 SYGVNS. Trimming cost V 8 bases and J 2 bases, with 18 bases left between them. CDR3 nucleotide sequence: TGTGCCAGCCGGGGACTTGAGGGGGCAAACACCGGGGAGCTGTTTTTT. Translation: CASRGLEGANTGELFF.

The CDR3 DNA is TGTGCCAGCATTCCGGGAGGAGCCTACAATGAGCAGTTCTTC. Translating it yields CASIPGGAYNEQFF. The V and J genes are TRBV2 and TRBJ2-1, with 7 bases lining up with TRBD2. Germline V gene sequence: CDR1 SNHLY, CDR2 FYNNEI. J lost 2 bases, V lost 7 bases, and 5 bases had no gene match. The CDR3 runs to 14 residues.

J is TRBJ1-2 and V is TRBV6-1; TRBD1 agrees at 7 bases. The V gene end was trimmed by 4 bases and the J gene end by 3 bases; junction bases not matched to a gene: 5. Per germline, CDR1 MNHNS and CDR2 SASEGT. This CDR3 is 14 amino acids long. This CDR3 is CASSVRQGDYGYTF. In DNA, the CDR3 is TGTGCCAGCAGTGTTCGACAGGGCGACTATGGCTACACCTTC.

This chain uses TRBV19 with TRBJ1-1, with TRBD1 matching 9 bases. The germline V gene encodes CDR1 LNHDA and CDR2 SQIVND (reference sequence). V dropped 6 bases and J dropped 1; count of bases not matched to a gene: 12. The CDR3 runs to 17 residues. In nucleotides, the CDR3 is TGTGCCAGTAGATTGACCCTATGGGGACAGGGGAACACTGAAGCTTTCTTT. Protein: CASRLTLWGQGNTEAFF.

CDR3 amino acids: CASSDRGQAGYGYTF. CDR3 nucleotides: TGTGCCAGCAGTGACCGGGGACAGGCGGGCTATGGCTACACCTTC. The chain employs TRBV6-1 and TRBJ1-2; 8 nucleotides agree with TRBD1. The germline V gene has CDR1 MNHNS and CDR2 SASEGT. The J segment lost 4 bases and the V segment lost 3 bases, leaving 7 bases of the junction unmatched. The CDR3 is 15 amino acids.

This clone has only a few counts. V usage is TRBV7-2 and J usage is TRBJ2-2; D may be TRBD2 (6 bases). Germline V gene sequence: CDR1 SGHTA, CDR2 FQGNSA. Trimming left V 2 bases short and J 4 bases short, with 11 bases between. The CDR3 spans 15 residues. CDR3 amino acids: CASSLRAGRTGELFF. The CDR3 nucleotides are TGTGCCAGCAGCTTAAGGGCGGGGCGCACCGGGGAGCTGTTTTTT.

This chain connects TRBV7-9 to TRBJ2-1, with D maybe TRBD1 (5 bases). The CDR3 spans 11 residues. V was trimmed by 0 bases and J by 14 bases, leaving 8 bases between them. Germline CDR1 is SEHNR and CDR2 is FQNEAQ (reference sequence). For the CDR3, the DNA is TGTGCCAGCAGCTTAGCGGCAGGGAAGTTCTTC. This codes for CASSLAAGKFF.

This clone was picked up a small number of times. The CDR3 is CASSLRLAGYNEQFF. The CDR3 region has the DNA TGTGCCAGCAGCTTGCGGCTAGCGGGCTACAATGAGCAGTTCTTC. The chain employs TRBV5-4 and TRBJ2-1; TRBD2 aligns across 8 bases. CDR3 length equals 15 residues. With V trimmed by 1 base and J by 3 bases, 3 bases remained unmatched. Germline assignment: CDR1 SGHNT and CDR2 YYREEE (reference sequence).

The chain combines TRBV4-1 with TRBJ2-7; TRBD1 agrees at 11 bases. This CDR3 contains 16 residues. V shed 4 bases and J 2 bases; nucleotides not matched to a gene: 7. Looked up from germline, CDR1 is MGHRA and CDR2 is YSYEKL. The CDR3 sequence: CASSRVPGQGAYEQYF. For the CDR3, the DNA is TGCGCCAGCAGCCGAGTACCGGGACAGGGGGCCTACGAGCAGTACTTC.

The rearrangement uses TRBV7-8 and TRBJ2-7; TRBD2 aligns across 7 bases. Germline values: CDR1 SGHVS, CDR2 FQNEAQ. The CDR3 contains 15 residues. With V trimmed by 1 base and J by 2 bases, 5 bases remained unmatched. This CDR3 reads CASSLGREYTYEQYF. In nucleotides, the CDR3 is TGTGCCAGCAGCTTAGGGCGGGAGTACACCTACGAGCAGTACTTC.